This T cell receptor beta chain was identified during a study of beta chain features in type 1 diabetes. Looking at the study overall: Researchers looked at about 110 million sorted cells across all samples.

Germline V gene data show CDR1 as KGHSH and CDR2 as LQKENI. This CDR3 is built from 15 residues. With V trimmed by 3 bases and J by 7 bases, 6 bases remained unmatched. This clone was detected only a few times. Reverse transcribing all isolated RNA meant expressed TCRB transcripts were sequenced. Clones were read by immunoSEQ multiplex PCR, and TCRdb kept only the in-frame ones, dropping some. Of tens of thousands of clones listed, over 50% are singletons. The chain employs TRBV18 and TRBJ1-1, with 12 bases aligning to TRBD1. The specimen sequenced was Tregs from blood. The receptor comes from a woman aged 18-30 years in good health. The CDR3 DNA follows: TGTGCCAGCTCACCGGGACAGGGGGCGGAGATTGAAGCTTTCTTT. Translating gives CASSPGQGAEIEAFF.